This T cell receptor beta chain was documented in a study of cytomegalovirus exposure and HLA in healthy donors. In the study overall: A data release that came early held roughly 85 million unique TCRs from HLA-typed donors. The study, taken as a whole, reports: Analyzed later, association rates of TCRs varied across HLA loci, with DRB1 most and HLA-C fewest. A missense DCLRE1C variant was associated with V- and J-gene trimming of TCR beta chains in a later analysis, and an independent cohort replicated the association. CMV serostatus was the only recorded immune exposure for donors.

The study ran its PCR with 60 Vbeta and 13 Jbeta primers. Profiled with immunoSEQ multiplex PCR; TCRdb holds only in-frame clones, not every one. The sample has fewer than 200,000 clones, 78% seen once. On this clone itself: Its antigen remains unknown.

V shed 4 bases and J 11 bases; nucleotides not matched to a gene: 6. Germline V lookup: CDR1 SGDLS, CDR2 YYNGEE. This CDR3 comprises 14 residues. This TCR was sampled from a female donor in good health and CMV-seronegative. The sequenced material came from PBMCs. This chain uses TRBV9 with TRBJ1-6, with 10 bases identical to TRBD1. The CDR3: CASSTTGGGPPLHF. The CDR3 DNA reads TGTGCCAGCAGCACGACAGGGGGCGGACCACCCCTCCACTTT. The full variable domain, its missing parts supplied by reference TRBV9 and TRBJ1-6, is DSGVTQTPKHLITATGQRVTLRCSPRSGDLSVYWYQQSLDQGLQFLIQYYNGEERAKGNILERFSAQQFPDLHSELNLSSLELGDSALYFCASSTTGGGPPLHFGNGTRLTVT.